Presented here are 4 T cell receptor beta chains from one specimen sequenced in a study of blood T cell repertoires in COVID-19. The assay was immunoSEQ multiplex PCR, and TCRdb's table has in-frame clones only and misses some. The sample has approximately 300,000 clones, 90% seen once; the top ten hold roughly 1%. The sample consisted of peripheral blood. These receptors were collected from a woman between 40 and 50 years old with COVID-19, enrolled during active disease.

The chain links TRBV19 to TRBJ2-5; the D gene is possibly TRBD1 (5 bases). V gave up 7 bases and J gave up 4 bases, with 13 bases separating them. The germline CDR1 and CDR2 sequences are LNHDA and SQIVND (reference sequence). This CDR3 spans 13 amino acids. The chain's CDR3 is CASIGERGETQYF. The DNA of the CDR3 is TGTGCCAGTATTGGCGAAAGGGGAGAGACCCAGTACTTC.

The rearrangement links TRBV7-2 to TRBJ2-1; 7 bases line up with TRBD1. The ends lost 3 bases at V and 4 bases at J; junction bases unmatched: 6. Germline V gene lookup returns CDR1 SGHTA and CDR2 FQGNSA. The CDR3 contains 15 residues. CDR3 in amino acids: CASSFRDSIYNEQFF. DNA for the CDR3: TGTGCCAGCAGCTTCCGGGACAGCATTTACAATGAGCAGTTCTTC. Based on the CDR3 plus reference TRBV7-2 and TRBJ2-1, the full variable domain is GAGVSQSPSNKVTEKGKDVELRCDPISGHTALYWYRQSLGQGLEFLIYFQGNSAPDKSGLPSDRFSAERTGGSVSTLTIQRTQQEDSAVYLCASSFRDSIYNEQFFGPGTRLTVL.

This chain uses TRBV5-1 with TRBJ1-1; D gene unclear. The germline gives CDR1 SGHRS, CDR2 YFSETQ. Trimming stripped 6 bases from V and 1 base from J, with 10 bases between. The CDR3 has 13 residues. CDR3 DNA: TGCGCCAGCATATGGTCGGGGAACACTGAAGCTTTCTTT. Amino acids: CASIWSGNTEAFF. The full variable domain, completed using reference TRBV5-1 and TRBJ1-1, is KAGVTQTPRYLIKTRGQQVTLSCSPISGHRSVSWYQQTPGQGLQFLFEYFSETQRNKGNFPGRFSGRQFSNSRSEMNVSTLELGDSALYLCASIWSGNTEAFFGQGTRLTVV.

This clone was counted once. The CDR3 spells CAWSPVGGVGRSEQYF. The CDR3 nucleotides read TGTGCCTGGAGTCCCGTCGGGGGGGTAGGGAGGTCCGAGCAGTACTTC. This chain connects TRBV30 to TRBJ2-7; 8 positions match TRBD2. V lost 2 bases, J lost 6 bases, and 15 bases stayed unmatched. The length of the CDR3 is 16 residues. Germline CDR1 and CDR2: GTSNPN and SVGIG (reference sequence).